This T cell receptor (beta chain) was sequenced in a study of a mutant IDH1 vaccine in newly diagnosed glioma. On this clone itself: Its antigen remains unknown.

Stated time point: week 23, last vaccination. All doses held 300 ug of mutant IDH1 20-mer peptide, with topical imiquimod. CDR1 is SGHKS and CDR2 is YYEKEE in the germline V gene (reference sequence). Trimming pared 7 bases from V and 4 bases from J, leaving 14 bases between. CDR3 length: 14 residues. Assay: immunoSEQ multiplex PCR; the TCRdb copy retains only in-frame clones and omits some. The sample lists 25,000 to 30,000 clones, approximately 80% occurring once. The chain uses TRBV5-5 and TRBJ1-4; D not resolved. This material consisted of PBMCs, taken from a glioma patient whose treatment included an IDH1 peptide vaccine. This sequence was found in a woman between 18 and 29 years old with glioma. As DNA, the CDR3 is TGTGCCAGCCGGAGGGAGCAGTATAATGAAAAACTGTTTTTT. It translates to CASRREQYNEKLFF.